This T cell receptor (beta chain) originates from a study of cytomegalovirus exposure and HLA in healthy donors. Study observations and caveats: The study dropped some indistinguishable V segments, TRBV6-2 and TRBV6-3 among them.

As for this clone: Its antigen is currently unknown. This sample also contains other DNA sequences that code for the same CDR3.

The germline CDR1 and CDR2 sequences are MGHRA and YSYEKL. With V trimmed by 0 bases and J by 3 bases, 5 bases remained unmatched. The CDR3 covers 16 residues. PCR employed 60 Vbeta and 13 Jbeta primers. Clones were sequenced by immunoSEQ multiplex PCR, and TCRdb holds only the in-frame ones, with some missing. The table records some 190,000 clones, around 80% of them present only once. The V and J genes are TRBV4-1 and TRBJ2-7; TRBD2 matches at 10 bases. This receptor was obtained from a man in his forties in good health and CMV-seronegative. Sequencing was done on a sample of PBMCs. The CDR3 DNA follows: TGCGCCAGCAGCCAAGACCTAGCGGGGGCCCTCTACGAGCAGTACTTC. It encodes CASSQDLAGALYEQYF.